Listed here are 27 T cell receptor beta chains from one sample, sequenced in a study of blood T cells in healthy people across ages (dated by TCRdb to the mid-2010s). Library preparation was by 5' RACE. These reads were obtained on an Illumina HiSeq 2500. A second PCR of roughly 7 to 11 cycles was performed with a sample-barcoded 5' primer and a J-beta primer mix. The raw public reads went through TCRdb reprocessing: fastp at Q25, MiXCR clone calling, in-frame beta chains kept. All rows with the same CDR3 protein become a single entry with the most common DNA and genes. The sample table contains about 730,000 distinct CDR3 sequences; only one count was recorded for about 42% of them. The ten largest make up roughly 19% of the sample. The source material was blood. The receptors derive from a woman aged 55-69 years in good health.

This clonotype has a count of ten or more. V usage is TRBV2 and J usage is TRBJ2-5, with D unresolved. The length of the CDR3 is 12 residues. Trimming removed 3 bases from V and 4 bases from J, with 6 bases in between. Germline CDR1 is SNHLY and CDR2 is FYNNEI. CDR3 sequence reads: CASSESRETQYF. CDR3 nucleotides: TGTGCCAGCAGTGAGTCGAGAGAGACCCAGTACTTC.

V usage is TRBV7-2 and J usage is TRBJ2-1; D unresolved. The length of the CDR3 is 12 residues. From germline, CDR1 is SGHTA and CDR2 FQGNSA. Trimming removed 5 bases from V and 7 bases from J, with 9 bases in between. CDR3 bases: TGTGCCAGCAGCCCGGTCTGGAATGAGCAGTTCTTC. It yields the protein CASSPVWNEQFF.

CDR3 nucleotides: TGTGCCAGCAGCCAAGATCGGCGGGATACGCAGTATTTT. Translation: CASSQDRRDTQYF. This chain connects TRBV3-1 to TRBJ2-3; no clear D. V shed 0 bases and J shed 6 bases, with 7 bases lying between them. The CDR3 is made up of 13 amino acids. Germline V gene sequence: CDR1 LGHDT, CDR2 YNNKEL (reference sequence).

This rearrangement joins TRBV30 to TRBJ2-1, with 13 bases aligning to TRBD2. Germline V gene data show CDR1 as GTSNPN and CDR2 as SVGIG (reference sequence). The CDR3 length is 18 residues. Losses at the gene ends were 0 bases for V and 2 bases for J; bases not matched to a gene: 7. CDR3 in amino acids: CAWSVTRTSGGTYNEQFF. The CDR3 DNA reads TGTGCCTGGAGTGTAACCCGGACTAGCGGGGGCACCTACAATGAGCAGTTCTTC.

This rearrangement joins TRBV20-1 to TRBJ2-1, with unresolved D. V was cut by 3 bases and J by 6 bases, with 9 bases left in between. The germline V gene has CDR1 DFQATT and CDR2 SNEGSKA (reference sequence). The CDR3 totals 12 residues. For the CDR3, the DNA is TGCAGTGCTAGGGCGAATACCAATGAGCAGTTCTTC. It codes for CSARANTNEQFF.

This clonotype came up a few times. This chain connects TRBV4-2 to TRBJ1-4; 8 bases fit TRBD1. CDR1 is LGHNA and CDR2 is YNFKEQ in the germline V gene. This CDR3 has 14 amino acids. V shed 1 base, J shed 10 bases, and the junction held 5 bases outside the gene matches. The CDR3 region is CASSQAAGGGKLFF. The CDR3 nucleotides are TGTGCCAGCAGCCAAGCAGCAGGGGGCGGAAAACTGTTTTTT.

A few counts support this clonotype. A read error may be the cause here, since a much bigger clone is one base away. J is TRBJ2-5 and V is TRBV6-5; 9 bases line up with TRBD1. Per the germline V gene, CDR1 is MNHEY and CDR2 is SVGAGI. J lost 4 bases, V lost 8 bases, and 8 bases had no gene match. The CDR3 spans 14 residues. CDR3 coding DNA: TGTGCCAGCGGGCGACAGGGGGGCGGAGAGACCCAGTACTTC. Protein product: CASGRQGGGETQYF.

In its sample, this clonotype was seen a few times. The chain is built from TRBV7-9 and TRBJ2-1, with TRBD2 matching 11 bases. The V gene end was trimmed by 5 bases and the J gene end by 12 bases; junction bases not matched to a gene: 21. CDR1 is SEHNR, CDR2 FQNEAQ, per germline (reference sequence). This CDR3 is 18 amino acids long. CDR3 sequence: CASSLGLAEPSDNDGQFF. The CDR3 bases are TGTGCCAGCAGCCTGGGACTAGCGGAGCCTTCAGACAATGATGGGCAGTTCTTC.

As to this clonotype: A clone one base away is much larger, so this may be a read error. The chain couples TRBV12-3 or TRBV12-4 to TRBJ2-5; no clear D gene. The DNA end is more similar to TRBJ2-1, so the J call may be wrong. The CDR3 is 12 amino acids. CDR3 nucleotides: TGTGCCAGCAGTTTGGTAGAAGAGACCCAGTTCTTC. Residues: CASSLVEETQFF.

This clonotype was detected a few times. The V and J genes are TRBV20-1 and TRBJ2-7; 9 bases line up with TRBD2. J was trimmed by 3 bases and V by 8 bases; bases with no gene match: 5. Germline lookup yields CDR1 DFQATT and CDR2 SNEGSKA (reference sequence). CDR3 size: 12 residues. CDR3 sequence: CSYSGSLYEQYF. The CDR3 nucleotides read TGCAGTTATAGCGGGAGTCTCTACGAGCAGTACTTC.

This clonotype was seen only a few times. This CDR3 reads CASSVEGQQPQHF. The CDR3 bases are TGTGCCAGCAGTGTAGAAGGGCAACAGCCCCAGCATTTT. This rearrangement joins TRBV28 to TRBJ1-5; the D is unclear. The CDR3 extends over 13 amino acids. The ends were cut back, 5 bases at V and 7 bases at J, with 12 bases in the middle. Germline CDR1 is MDHEN and CDR2 is SYDVKM.

The V and J genes are TRBV29-1 and TRBJ1-1; D not certain. The V gene's germline CDR1 is SQVTM and CDR2 ANQGSEA. CDR3 length equals 11 residues. Trimming left V 5 bases short and J 4 bases short, with 8 bases between. In DNA form, the CDR3 reads TGCAGCGTTTCCTCTGGCACTGAAGCTTTCTTT. This encodes CSVSSGTEAFF.

CDR3 amino acids: CASSKRGSPSRGGGTGELFF. CDR3 DNA: TGTGCCAGCAGCAAGAGGGGCAGTCCCTCGAGGGGAGGAGGAACCGGGGAGCTGTTTTTT. The chain couples TRBV7-2 to TRBJ2-2, with D tentatively TRBD2 (6 bases). The V gene lost 5 bases and the J gene lost 5 bases, with 30 bases spanning the gap. The CDR3 has 20 residues. The germline V gene has CDR1 SGHTA and CDR2 FQGNSA.

Regarding this clonotype: Given a much more abundant clone one base away, this may be a read error. The gene calls are TRBV7-2 and TRBJ2-1; no reliable D call. The CDR3 totals 15 residues. Looked up from germline, CDR1 is SGHTA and CDR2 is FQGNSA. The CDR3 nucleotides are TGTGCCAGCAGCTCCCCGGGTGGGTCCTCCAATGAGCAGTTCTTC. It translates to CASSSPGGSSNEQFF.

This clonotype was observed a handful of times. The V gene is TRBV4-3, the J gene TRBJ2-7; D uncertain. The CDR3 totals 14 residues. The germline gives CDR1 LGHNA, CDR2 YSLEER. Trimming took off 0 bases at V and 2 bases at J, with 8 bases between the two ends. The chain's CDR3 is CASSQDLETYEQYF. CDR3 sequence (DNA): TGCGCCAGCAGCCAAGATCTGGAAACCTACGAGCAGTACTTC.

The chain has TRBV28 and TRBJ2-3, with unresolved D. Germline CDR1 is MDHEN and CDR2 is SYDVKM. Trimming pared 6 bases from V and 9 bases from J, leaving 16 bases between. The CDR3 spans 13 residues. The CDR3 is CASRAPLRRTQYF. In DNA form, the CDR3 reads TGTGCCAGCAGGGCTCCTCTGCGGCGGACGCAGTATTTT.

The CDR3, as DNA: TGCAGTGCCCTTCTTTCAGGATTACAAGAGACCCAGTACTTC. It codes for CSALLSGLQETQYF. The chain joins TRBV20-1 to TRBJ2-5; no clear D gene. Germline values: CDR1 DFQATT, CDR2 SNEGSKA (reference sequence). V was shortened by 6 bases and J by 2 bases, with 16 bases between the two germline ends. This CDR3 spans 14 amino acids.

In the case of this clonotype: A clone one base away is much larger, so this may be a read error. The chain links TRBV12-3 or TRBV12-4 to TRBJ2-5, with 9 bases identical to TRBD1. V dropped 5 bases and J dropped 11; count of bases not matched to a gene: 12. There are 14 residues in the CDR3. CDR3 residues: CASSMTGGGNEQYF. CDR3 coding DNA: TGTGCCAGCAGTATGACAGGGGGGGGGAATGAGCAGTACTTC.

The chain combines TRBV7-2 with TRBJ2-1; tentatively, D is TRBD1 (6 bases). This CDR3 is built from 15 residues. Deletions cut 0 bases from V and 6 bases from J, with 12 bases between. The germline V gene encodes CDR1 SGHTA and CDR2 FQGNSA. The CDR3, as DNA: TGTGCCAGCAGCTTAGCGGGGGTAGGGGGCAATGAGCAGTTCTTC. It translates to CASSLAGVGGNEQFF.

This clonotype was detected a few times. This chain joins TRBV29-1 and TRBJ2-3; 8 bases match TRBD1. CDR3 length: 14 amino acids. The ends lost 7 bases at V and 2 bases at J; junction bases unmatched: 8. Germline CDR1 reads SQVTM; CDR2 reads ANQGSEA. CDR3: CSDNPGQATDTQYF. The CDR3 DNA follows: TGCAGCGATAACCCGGGACAGGCCACAGATACGCAGTATTTT.

This clonotype was found a few times. The chain couples TRBV6-2 or TRBV6-3 to TRBJ2-7; D may match TRBD1 or TRBD2 (5 bases each). Deletions cut 5 bases from V and 4 bases from J, with 12 bases between. The CDR3 sequence is 13 residues long. Germline loops: CDR1 MNHEY, CDR2 SVGEGT. CDR3 sequence (DNA): TGTGCCAGCAGTGACGAGGGGAAGTACGAGCAGTACTTC. It encodes CASSDEGKYEQYF.

The chain combines TRBV5-1 with TRBJ2-4, with 7 positions matching TRBD1. The J call could be wrong; TRBJ2-7 is a better fit for the DNA end. From germline, CDR1 is SGHRS and CDR2 YFSETQ. The CDR3 loop spans 14 amino acids. CDR3 coding DNA: TGCGCCAGCAGTTCGGCAGGGGGATCCGACGAGCAGTACTTC. This codes for CASSSAGGSDEQYF.

This clonotype has only a few counts. This CDR3 reads CASSQNSGRKPAGELFF. DNA for the CDR3: TGCGCCAGCAGCCAAAATTCCGGGAGGAAGCCCGCCGGGGAGCTGTTTTTT. The V and J genes are TRBV4-1 and TRBJ2-2; 7 bases fit TRBD2. CDR1 and CDR2 (germline): MGHRA, YSYEKL. The CDR3 contains 17 residues. The V segment lost 2 bases and the J segment 6 bases; nucleotides outside the gene matches: 12.

This sequence joins TRBV20-1 and TRBJ2-1, with 7 bases lining up with TRBD1. The length of the CDR3 is 14 residues. The V and J ends lost 5 bases and 4 bases, in that order; junction bases with no gene match: 8. In germline, CDR1 is DFQATT, CDR2 SNEGSKA (reference sequence). The CDR3 protein is CSAEQGQPYNEQFF. DNA for the CDR3: TGCAGTGCTGAACAGGGACAGCCTTACAATGAGCAGTTCTTC.

This chain uses TRBV6-2 or TRBV6-3 with TRBJ2-1; maybe TRBD2 (5 bases). The assigned J gene may be wrong: the sequence end matches TRBJ2-7 better. The CDR3 contains 16 residues. Germline CDR1 reads MNHEY; CDR2 reads SVGEGT. The CDR3 reads CASSSPGYSSYNEQYF. In DNA form, the CDR3 reads TGTGCCAGCAGTTCGCCGGGGTATAGCTCCTACAATGAGCAGTACTTC.

The V call is TRBV6-6, the J call TRBJ2-5; D is perhaps TRBD2 (5 bases). CDR1 is MNHNY, CDR2 SVGAGI, per germline (reference sequence). This CDR3 comprises 12 residues. Trimming cost V 4 bases and J 3 bases, with 6 bases left between them. CDR3 DNA sequence: TGTGCCAGCAGTTCTAGCAAAGAGACCCAGTACTTC. Translating gives CASSSSKETQYF.

This clonotype was recorded many times. V gene TRBV7-2 combines with J gene TRBJ2-4; no clear D gene. This CDR3 spans 12 amino acids. V was clipped by 2 bases and J by 5 bases, with 4 bases between them. Germline lookup yields CDR1 SGHTA and CDR2 FQGNSA. The CDR3 DNA sequence: TGTGCCAGCAGCTTACCTGAAAACATTCAGTACTTC. Protein: CASSLPENIQYF.